This T cell receptor (beta chain) comes out of a study of blood T cells in healthy people across ages. General study findings and limits: There were more naive CD4+ cells and higher diversity in long-lived donors than in aged donors.

A second PCR of 7 to 11 cycles used a sample-barcoded 5' primer and a J-beta primer mix. TCRdb recomputed calls from the 5' RACE reads with MiXCR, one row per CDR3 protein. The sample records some 900,000 distinct CDR3 sequences, around 49% being singletons. This clonotype turned up a few times. Antigen: not known. Germline V lookup: CDR1 DFQATT, CDR2 SNEGSKA (reference sequence). The CDR3 is made up of 14 amino acids. Trimming removed 2 bases from V and 5 bases from J, with 15 bases in between. This chain links TRBV20-1 with TRBJ2-5; D possibly corresponds to TRBD2 (6 bases). The source is a man aged 30 to 39 in good health. The sequencing sample was made of blood. In DNA form, the CDR3 reads TGCAGTGCTAGAAGCGGCTCGGGGGTTGAGACCCAGTACTTC. It encodes CSARSGSGVETQYF.